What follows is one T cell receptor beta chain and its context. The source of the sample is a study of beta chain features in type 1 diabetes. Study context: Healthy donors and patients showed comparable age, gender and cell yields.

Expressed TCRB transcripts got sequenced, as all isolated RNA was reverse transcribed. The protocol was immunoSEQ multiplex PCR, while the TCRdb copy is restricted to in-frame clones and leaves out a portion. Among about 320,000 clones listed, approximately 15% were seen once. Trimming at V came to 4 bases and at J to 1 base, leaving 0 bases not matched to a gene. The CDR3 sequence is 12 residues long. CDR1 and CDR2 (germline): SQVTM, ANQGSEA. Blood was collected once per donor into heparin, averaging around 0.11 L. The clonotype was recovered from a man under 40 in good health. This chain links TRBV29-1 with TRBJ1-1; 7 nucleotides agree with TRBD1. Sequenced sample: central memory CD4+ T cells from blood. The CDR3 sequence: CSVGTGNTEAFF. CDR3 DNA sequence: TGCAGCGTTGGGACAGGGAACACTGAAGCTTTCTTT.